This entry is about one TCR beta chain. The antigen is undetermined. The sample originates from a study of cytomegalovirus exposure and HLA in healthy donors. Points from the study as a whole: Researchers catalogued over 150 TCR beta chains as cytomegalovirus-associated. Clonal expansion was found to be greater in HLA-associated TCR beta chains than in equally common others in a later analysis.

With 60 Vbeta and 13 Jbeta primers, the PCR was carried out. Profiled with immunoSEQ multiplex PCR; TCRdb holds only in-frame clones, not every one. The table shows about 160,000 clones, with about 65% occurring only once. This receptor was identified in a woman aged 25 to 39 in good health and CMV-seronegative. Specimen: PBMCs.

The CDR3 bases are TGTGCCAGCAGTGGGGAAGGGGTTGGGACCGGGGAGCTGTTTTTT. Residues: CASSGEGVGTGELFF. The rearrangement links TRBV28 to TRBJ2-2; D might be TRBD1 (5 bases). Germline V lookup: CDR1 MDHEN, CDR2 SYDVKM. This CDR3 is built from 15 residues. Trimming shortened V by 5 bases and J by 5 bases, and 15 bases separated the two germline ends.